This is a list of T cell receptor beta chains from one sample in a study of blood T cell repertoires in COVID-19. Clones were read by immunoSEQ multiplex PCR, and TCRdb kept only the in-frame ones, dropping some. The data contain 250,000 or so clones, roughly 90% of them singletons. Sample: peripheral blood. The source of these receptors is a woman aged 40 to 50 who had recovered from COVID-19. Each CDR3 is given with its conserved first and last residue. A D gene is named only where the DNA matches it firmly. Rows give clone size only sometimes, using once, few, many, or a class for an expanded clone.

j_gene,abundance,v_gene,d_gene,CDR3aa,CDR3nt
TRBJ2-2,NA,TRBV6-5,NA,CASRKTQGITGELFF,TGTGCCAGCAGAAAGACGCAGGGGATCACCGGGGAGCTGTTTTTT
TRBJ2-3,NA,TRBV5-1,NA,CASGTSTDTQYF,TGCGCCAGCGGTACTAGCACAGATACGCAGTATTTT
TRBJ1-1,NA,TRBV2,TRBD1,CASMGQGDTEAFF,TGTGCCAGCATGGGACAGGGGGATACTGAAGCTTTCTTT
TRBJ2-6,once,TRBV6-5,NA,CASSPGSSGANVLTF,TGTGCCAGCAGTCCGGGGAGCTCTGGGGCCAACGTCCTGACTTTC
TRBJ2-5,NA,TRBV7-2,NA,CASSLFRSQETQYF,TGTGCCAGCAGCTTATTTCGTTCCCAAGAGACCCAGTACTTC
TRBJ2-7,NA,TRBV12-3/TRBV12-4,NA,CASSLGVFYEQYF,TGTGCCAGCAGCCTAGGGGTCTTCTACGAGCAGTACTTC
TRBJ2-2,NA,TRBV24-1,NA,CATSDGLHTGELFF,TGTGCCACCAGTGACGGACTCCACACCGGGGAGCTGTTTTTT
TRBJ1-2,NA,TRBV4-1,NA,CASSQALRQAENYGYTF,TGCGCCAGCAGCCAAGCTCTTAGACAGGCCGAGAACTATGGCTACACCTTC
TRBJ2-7,once,TRBV28,TRBD2,CASRTSWGDSYEQYF,TGTGCCAGCAGGACTAGCTGGGGCGACTCCTACGAGCAGTACTTC
TRBJ1-1,NA,TRBV5-4,TRBD1,CASSLGGGQGRVGAFF,TGTGCCAGCAGCTTGGGGGGAGGACAGGGACGAGTCGGAGCTTTCTTT
TRBJ1-6,NA,TRBV6-1,NA,CASSEGAGYYNSPLHF,TGTGCCAGCAGTGAAGGGGCAGGGTACTATAATTCACCCCTCCACTTT
TRBJ2-5,once,TRBV2,NA,CASSSTRTAKTQYF,TGTGCCAGCAGTAGCACAAGGACAGCAAAGACCCAGTACTTC
TRBJ1-3,once,TRBV15,NA,CATSRTGNSGNTIYF,TGTGCCACCAGCAGGACGGGAAACTCTGGAAACACCATATATTTT
TRBJ2-4,NA,TRBV2,NA,CASSESTREASLAKNIQYF,TGTGCCAGCAGTGAAAGTACTAGGGAAGCCTCTCTAGCCAAAAACATTCAGTACTTC
TRBJ2-5,NA,TRBV4-2,TRBD1,CASSQDNRGRETQYF,TGTGCCAGCAGCCAAGACAATAGGGGGCGAGAGACCCAGTACTTC
TRBJ1-1,NA,TRBV30,NA,CAWSVGGVGTEAFF,TGTGCCTGGAGTGTAGGGGGGGTTGGCACTGAAGCTTTCTTT
TRBJ2-1,NA,TRBV18,TRBD2,CASSPWTSGRGNEQFF,TGTGCCAGCTCACCATGGACTAGCGGGAGAGGCAATGAGCAGTTCTTC
TRBJ2-4,NA,TRBV18,NA,CASSRVADRLPGANIQYF,TGTGCCAGCTCACGGGTAGCGGATAGACTCCCGGGAGCCAACATTCAGTACTTC
TRBJ2-1,NA,TRBV27,TRBD2,CASSFLVAGLSEQFF,TGTGCCAGCAGTTTCTTAGTAGCGGGACTTAGTGAGCAGTTCTTC
TRBJ2-1,NA,TRBV10-2,NA,CASSDSSYNEQFF,TGCGCCAGCAGTGACTCCAGTTACAATGAGCAGTTCTTC
TRBJ1-2,once,TRBV25-1,NA,CASSAPGTDANYGYTF,TGTGCCAGCAGTGCCCCCGGGACTGATGCTAACTATGGCTACACCTTC
TRBJ1-2,NA,TRBV19,NA,CASSISSGYGYTF,TGTGCCAGTAGTATAAGCTCGGGCTATGGCTACACCTTC
TRBJ2-1,NA,TRBV3-1/TRBV3-2,NA,CASSLHDTGNEQFF,TGTGCCAGCAGCCTCCATGACACCGGCAATGAGCAGTTCTTC
TRBJ1-2,NA,TRBV5-1,NA,CASSLGGVAYGYTF,TGCGCCAGCAGCTTGGGGGGGGTAGCGTATGGCTACACCTTC
TRBJ1-2,NA,TRBV12-3/TRBV12-4,NA,CASSPGLNGYTF,TGTGCCAGCAGTCCCGGACTGAATGGCTACACCTTC
TRBJ2-1,NA,TRBV27,TRBD2,CASSPLGLASGNNEQFF,TGTGCCAGCAGTCCTCTAGGGTTGGCTAGCGGGAACAATGAGCAGTTCTTC
TRBJ1-3,many,TRBV28,NA,CASSFPTGGNTIYF,TGTGCCAGCAGTTTCCCTACAGGGGGAAACACCATATATTTT
TRBJ2-7,NA,TRBV19,TRBD2,CASSHIAGGPYEQYF,TGTGCCAGTAGTCATATAGCGGGAGGGCCCTACGAGCAGTACTTC
TRBJ2-5,NA,TRBV5-4,TRBD1,CASSLAGQGQTQYF,TGTGCCAGCAGCTTGGCCGGACAGGGCCAGACCCAGTACTTC
TRBJ2-5,NA,TRBV19,NA,CASSIPLLALETQYF,TGTGCCAGTAGTATCCCGTTATTAGCGTTGGAGACCCAGTACTTC
TRBJ2-1,NA,TRBV28,NA,CASSWGVKKNYNEQFF,TGTGCCAGCAGTTGGGGGGTCAAAAAAAACTACAATGAGCAGTTCTTC
TRBJ2-7,NA,TRBV28,NA,CASSSRRGSYEQYF,TGTGCCAGCAGTTCCCGACGGGGTTCCTACGAGCAGTACTTC
TRBJ1-6,NA,TRBV10-3,NA,CAISVRDTESPLHF,TGTGCCATCAGTGTCCGGGACACCGAGTCACCCCTCCACTTT
TRBJ2-1,NA,TRBV14,NA,CASSSGYEQFF,TGTGCCAGCAGCTCGGGTTATGAGCAGTTCTTC
TRBJ2-7,NA,TRBV7-7,TRBD2,CASSPQPLLAGASEQYF,TGTGCCAGCAGCCCCCAACCACTACTAGCGGGAGCCTCCGAGCAGTACTTC
TRBJ2-3,NA,TRBV7-8,NA,CASSPRESADTQYF,TGTGCCAGCAGCCCCCGGGAGAGTGCAGATACGCAGTATTTT
TRBJ2-1,NA,TRBV16,TRBD2,CASSQFRLADSYNEQFF,TGTGCCAGCAGCCAATTCCGACTAGCGGATTCCTACAATGAGCAGTTCTTC
TRBJ2-7,NA,TRBV18,NA,CASSPGSDEQYF,TGTGCCAGCTCACCAGGCTCCGACGAGCAGTACTTC
TRBJ2-3,NA,TRBV5-6,TRBD2,CASSAGLDSTDTQYF,TGTGCCAGCAGCGCGGGACTAGATAGCACAGATACGCAGTATTTT
TRBJ2-1,once,TRBV27,NA,CASSLLGALPYNEQFF,TGTGCCAGCAGTTTATTGGGCGCCTTGCCTTACAATGAGCAGTTCTTC
TRBJ2-1,NA,TRBV10-3,NA,CAISYDTDYNEQFF,TGTGCCATCAGCTACGACACAGACTACAATGAGCAGTTCTTC
TRBJ2-5,NA,TRBV4-1,TRBD1,CASSQDDGQGVYF,TGCGCCAGCAGCCAAGATGATGGACAGGGTGTTTACTTC
TRBJ1-1,NA,TRBV10-3,TRBD1,CAISPGQGAAEAFF,TGTGCCATCAGTCCGGGACAGGGGGCCGCTGAAGCTTTCTTT
TRBJ2-3,NA,TRBV7-3,TRBD1,CASSVTGSLTDTQYF,TGTGCCAGCAGCGTGACAGGGTCTCTCACAGATACGCAGTATTTT
TRBJ2-3,NA,TRBV19,TRBD2,CASSTYLAASTDTQYF,TGTGCCAGTAGTACATACCTAGCGGCTAGCACAGATACGCAGTATTTT
TRBJ2-5,NA,TRBV30,NA,CAWSPIADHQETQYF,TGTGCCTGGAGTCCGATAGCGGATCACCAAGAGACCCAGTACTTC
TRBJ2-2,NA,TRBV5-8,NA,CASKIQGANTGELFF,TGTGCCAGCAAAATACAGGGAGCGAACACCGGGGAGCTGTTTTTT
TRBJ1-3,NA,TRBV19,NA,CASQDSPRNTIYF,TGTGCCAGCCAGGACAGTCCCCGGAACACCATATATTTT
TRBJ2-7,NA,TRBV29-1,NA,CSARGGPYEQYF,TGCAGCGCGAGGGGGGGACCCTACGAGCAGTACTTC
TRBJ1-3,NA,TRBV19,NA,CASSISDSSGNTIYF,TGTGCCAGTAGTATCAGCGACAGCTCTGGAAACACCATATATTTT
TRBJ2-1,NA,TRBV30,NA,CAWSLRGSSYNEQFF,TGTGCCTGGAGCCTACGGGGGTCCTCCTACAATGAGCAGTTCTTC
TRBJ2-7,NA,TRBV6-5,NA,CASSFGQLESYEQYF,TGTGCCAGCAGCTTCGGACAGTTGGAGTCCTACGAGCAGTACTTC
TRBJ2-2,NA,TRBV2,NA,CASSESLASSGELFF,TGTGCCAGCAGTGAATCGTTGGCTAGCTCCGGGGAGCTGTTTTTT
TRBJ2-6,many,TRBV19,NA,CASSMASPIGANVLTF,TGTGCCAGTAGTATGGCTAGCCCGATCGGGGCCAACGTCCTGACTTTC
TRBJ2-1,NA,TRBV27,TRBD2,CASSTPGTSGIRGIWNEQFF,TGTGCCAGCAGTACCCCCGGGACTAGCGGGATCAGGGGGATATGGAATGAGCAGTTCTTC
TRBJ1-4,NA,TRBV2,NA,CASGQGPLNEKLFF,TGTGCCAGCGGTCAGGGCCCGCTTAATGAAAAACTGTTTTTT
TRBJ2-7,few,TRBV2,TRBD2,CASAQREGEQYF,TGTGCCAGCGCACAGAGGGAGGGAGAGCAGTACTTC
TRBJ2-2,once,TRBV10-3,TRBD2,CAISEGIAGVGAGELFF,TGTGCCATCAGTGAGGGGATAGCGGGAGTCGGGGCCGGGGAGCTGTTTTTT
TRBJ2-3,few,TRBV7-2,TRBD2,CASSLGASGAQYF,TGTGCCAGCAGCTTAGGGGCTAGCGGAGCGCAGTATTTT
TRBJ2-5,NA,TRBV11-3,NA,CASSGSGETQYF,TGTGCCAGCAGCGGTAGCGGAGAGACCCAGTACTTC